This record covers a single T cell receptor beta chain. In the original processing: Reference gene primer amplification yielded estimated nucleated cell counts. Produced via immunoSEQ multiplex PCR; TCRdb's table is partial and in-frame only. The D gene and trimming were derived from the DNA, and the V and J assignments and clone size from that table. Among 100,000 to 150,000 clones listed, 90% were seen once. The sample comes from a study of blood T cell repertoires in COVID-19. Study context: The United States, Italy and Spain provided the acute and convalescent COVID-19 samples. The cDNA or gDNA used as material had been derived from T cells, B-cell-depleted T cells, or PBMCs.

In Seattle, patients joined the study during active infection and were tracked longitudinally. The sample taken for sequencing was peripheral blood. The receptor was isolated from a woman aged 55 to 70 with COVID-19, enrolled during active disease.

CDR3 residues: CASSALLTGTPNYGYTF. The DNA for the CDR3 is TGTGCCAGCAGTGCCCTCCTGACAGGGACTCCAAACTATGGCTACACCTTC. The chain carries TRBV28 and TRBJ1-2; 7 nucleotides line up with TRBD1. There are 17 residues in the CDR3. The germline CDR1 and CDR2 sequences are MDHEN and SYDVKM. The ends lost 5 bases at V and 2 bases at J; junction bases unmatched: 14.